These 27 T cell receptor beta chains were all obtained from the same sample, sequenced in a study of blood T cell repertoires in COVID-19. The protocol was immunoSEQ multiplex PCR, while the TCRdb copy is restricted to in-frame clones and leaves out a portion. The sample consists of some 140,000 clones, about 90% of them appearing once. Sequences were obtained from peripheral blood. The source of these receptors is a woman between 45 and 60 years old who had recovered from COVID-19.

V gene TRBV5-6 combines with J gene TRBJ1-5; no reliable D call. V lost 2 bases to trimming and J lost 0 bases, with 9 bases between them. The V gene's germline CDR1 is SGHDT and CDR2 YYEEEE. The CDR3 loop spans 15 amino acids. CDR3 region: CASSFGGYSNQPQHF. The CDR3 bases are TGTGCCAGCAGCTTCGGCGGTTATAGCAATCAGCCCCAGCATTTT.

The chain combines TRBV11-2 with TRBJ2-1, with 10 bases lining up with TRBD2. In germline, CDR1 is SGHAT, CDR2 FQNNGV. The CDR3 extends over 15 amino acids. The junction had 5 bases not matched to a gene; V was cut back by 0 bases and J by 9 bases. CDR3 residues: CASSLESGRASEQFF. The CDR3 nucleotides are TGTGCCAGCAGCTTAGAGAGCGGGAGGGCCAGTGAGCAGTTCTTC.

The chain recombines TRBV7-9 with TRBJ1-4, with TRBD1 matching 7 bases. There are 14 residues in the CDR3. Germline-derived CDR1 and CDR2 are SEHNR and FQNEAQ (reference sequence). V was clipped by 7 bases and J by 1 base; unmatched bases: 3. The CDR3 sequence: CASTNRGTNEKLFF. The CDR3 DNA reads as TGTGCCAGCACCAACAGGGGAACTAATGAAAAACTGTTTTTT.

This clone showed up just once. The V gene is TRBV10-3, the J gene TRBJ1-6; 9 positions agree with TRBD1. The CDR3 extends over 18 amino acids. The V gene's germline CDR1 is ENHRY and CDR2 SYGVKD. V was pared by 3 bases and J by 7 bases, with 13 bases of the junction left unmatched. The CDR3 spells CAISEVTGGRPQNSPLHF. In DNA form, the CDR3 reads TGTGCCATCAGTGAAGTAACAGGGGGCAGACCGCAGAATTCACCCCTCCACTTT.

J is TRBJ1-1 and V is TRBV19, with no clear D. V dropped 2 bases and J dropped 1 base, with 8 bases sitting between them. The V gene's germline CDR1 is LNHDA and CDR2 SQIVND (reference sequence). The CDR3 is 14 amino acids. CDR3 coding DNA: TGTGCCAGTAGTATACTGGGCAGGAACACTGAAGCTTTCTTT. This codes for CASSILGRNTEAFF.

Ten or more counts support this clone. The chain combines TRBV4-3 with TRBJ1-4; 9 bases are a match to TRBD1. V dropped 6 bases and J dropped 7; count of bases not matched to a gene: 12. In germline, CDR1 is LGHNA, CDR2 YSLEER. This CDR3 is 16 amino acids long. The CDR3 region is CASSQSTGTGSEKLFF. DNA of the CDR3: TGCGCCAGCAGTCAAAGCACCGGGACAGGGAGTGAAAAACTGTTTTTT.

This rearrangement joins TRBV11-2 to TRBJ1-6; weak D call: TRBD1 (6 bases). Germline V gives CDR1 SGHAT, CDR2 FQNNGV. V dropped 5 bases and J dropped 6 bases, with 14 bases sitting between them. The CDR3 has 15 amino acids. The CDR3: CASSPWTEINSPLHF. CDR3 nucleotides: TGTGCCAGCAGCCCATGGACAGAGATTAATTCACCCCTCCACTTT. Looking up the rest from reference TRBV11-2 and TRBJ1-6 gives the full variable domain: EAGVAQSPRYKIIEKRQSVAFWCNPISGHATLYWYQQILGQGPKLLIQFQNNGVVDDSQLPKDRFSAERLKGVDSTLKIQPAKLEDSAVYLCASSPWTEINSPLHFGNGTRLTVT.

This clone was counted between two and nine times. This rearrangement joins TRBV6-5 to TRBJ1-2, with 7 positions matching TRBD1. Germline trimming cut 6 bases from V and 8 bases from J; bases unmatched to any gene: 3. The CDR3 is made up of 11 amino acids. CDR1 and CDR2 (germline): MNHEY, SVGAGI. CDR3 loop: CASSSGGGYTF. For the CDR3, the DNA is TGTGCCAGCAGCTCAGGGGGGGGCTACACCTTC.

The rearrangement joins TRBV19 to TRBJ2-7; TRBD1 agrees at 10 bases. Germline values: CDR1 LNHDA, CDR2 SQIVND (reference sequence). CDR3 length equals 14 residues. Germline trimming cut 6 bases from V and 7 bases from J; bases unmatched to any gene: 9. The CDR3 loop reads CASRGTGQGGEQYF. The CDR3 DNA reads TGTGCCAGTAGAGGTACCGGACAGGGGGGGGAGCAGTACTTC.

V and J are TRBV7-8 and TRBJ2-5; TRBD1 aligns across 8 bases. Trimming cost V 5 bases and J 2 bases; bases outside gene matches: 10. This CDR3 is built from 16 residues. Germline assignment: CDR1 SGHVS and CDR2 FQNEAQ. The CDR3: CASSRFAGTGQETQYF. CDR3 nucleotide sequence: TGTGCCAGCAGCCGATTTGCCGGGACAGGACAAGAGACCCAGTACTTC.

This sequence joins TRBV15 and TRBJ2-2; a possible D gene is TRBD1 (7 bases). CDR1 and CDR2 from the germline V gene are LNHNV and YYDKDF (reference sequence). CDR3 length: 17 amino acids. The germline V and J ends were trimmed by 0 bases and 1 base, with 12 bases remaining between them. The CDR3 here is CATSREEGQRNTGELFF. CDR3 nucleotide sequence: TGTGCCACCAGCAGAGAGGAGGGACAGAGGAACACCGGGGAGCTGTTTTTT. Complete variable domain (other parts from reference TRBV15 and TRBJ2-2): DAMVIQNPRYQVTQFGKPVTLSCSQTLNHNVMYWYQQKSSQAPKLLFHYYDKDFNNEADTPDNFQSRRPNTSFCFLDIRSPGLGDTAMYLCATSREEGQRNTGELFFGEGSRLTVL.

V usage is TRBV24-1 and J usage is TRBJ2-1, with TRBD1 matching 10 bases. The CDR3 contains 15 residues. V lost 4 bases to trimming and J lost 8 bases; unmatched junction nucleotides: 7. In germline, CDR1 is KGHDR, CDR2 SFDVKD. The CDR3 protein is CATSDPAGTGDEQFF. The DNA of the CDR3 is TGTGCCACCAGTGACCCTGCCGGGACAGGGGATGAGCAGTTCTTC.

The chain is built from TRBV7-9 and TRBJ1-1; no firm D call. CDR3 length equals 14 residues. Trimming cost V 1 base and J 3 bases, with 9 bases left between them. From germline, CDR1 is SEHNR and CDR2 FQNEAQ (reference sequence). The CDR3 is CASSLDPQDTEAFF. DNA for the CDR3: TGTGCCAGCAGCTTAGACCCCCAGGACACTGAAGCTTTCTTT.

This sequence joins TRBV11-2 and TRBJ1-3, with D possibly matching TRBD1 (5 bases). With 5 bases removed from V and 2 bases from J, the gap between germline ends came to 13 bases. There are 15 residues in the CDR3. CDR1 and CDR2 (germline): SGHAT, FQNNGV. Here the CDR3 DNA reads TGTGCCAGCAGCGCCCGGGCGGGGCCTGGAAACACCATATATTTT. It codes for CASSARAGPGNTIYF.

A few counts support this clone. The chain joins TRBV5-6 to TRBJ2-3, with D perhaps TRBD2 (5 bases). The CDR3 is 13 residues long. From germline, CDR1 is SGHDT and CDR2 YYEEEE. Between the trimmed V and J ends, which lost 2 bases and 3 bases, there was a span of 7 bases. The CDR3 region has the DNA TGTGCCAGCAGCTTAGGGAGAACAGATACGCAGTATTTT. As protein: CASSLGRTDTQYF.

The chain couples TRBV27 to TRBJ1-2, with D perhaps matching TRBD1 (6 bases). Between the trimmed V and J ends, which lost 3 bases and 2 bases, there was a span of 13 bases. There are 15 residues in the CDR3. The germline CDR1 and CDR2 sequences are MNHEY and SMNVEV (reference sequence). CDR3: CASSFRRQANYGYTF. CDR3 DNA: TGTGCCAGCAGTTTCCGGCGACAGGCCAACTATGGCTACACCTTC.

This clone was observed at least ten times. The chain couples TRBV12-3 or TRBV12-4 to TRBJ1-1; D remains unclear. Trimming removed 3 bases at V and 13 bases at J, with 18 bases between. The CDR3 is 13 amino acids. The CDR3 bases are TGTGCCAGCAGTTTGGAGATGGGAGGCCCCGGTTTCTTT. Translating gives CASSLEMGGPGFF.

The chain combines TRBV7-9 with TRBJ2-2; the D gene is possibly TRBD2 (6 bases). The CDR3 has 14 residues. CDR1 is SEHNR, CDR2 FQNEAQ, per germline (reference sequence). V shed 7 bases and J shed 9 bases, with 18 bases lying between them. CDR3 residues: CASTASWRDRELFF. CDR3 DNA sequence: TGTGCCAGCACCGCCAGTTGGAGGGACCGGGAGCTGTTTTTT.

V is TRBV11-2 and J is TRBJ1-2; D uncertain. The CDR3 spans 15 residues. V lost 0 bases and J lost 4, with 12 bases in between. Germline V gene lookup returns CDR1 SGHAT and CDR2 FQNNGV. CDR3 DNA: TGTGCCAGCAGCTTAGAAAGGGAGGCGAGCTATGGCTACACCTTC. It translates to CASSLEREASYGYTF.

The rearrangement links TRBV4-1 to TRBJ1-1, with D maybe TRBD1 (6 bases). CDR1 and CDR2 (germline): MGHRA, YSYEKL. The V end was cut by 0 bases, the J end by 5 bases, with 16 bases between. CDR3 size: 16 residues. CDR3 region: CASSQETGGARTEAFF. CDR3 coding DNA: TGCGCCAGCAGCCAAGAAACCGGGGGGGCGCGGACTGAAGCTTTCTTT.

The chain has TRBV5-1 and TRBJ2-3; 11 bases align to TRBD2. This CDR3 spans 18 amino acids. The junction had 6 bases not matched to a gene; V was cut back by 0 bases and J by 0 bases. Germline loops: CDR1 SGHRS, CDR2 YFSETQ. In nucleotides, the CDR3 is TGCGCCAGCAGCTTGGGACTAGCGGGGCCATCAAGCACAGATACGCAGTATTTT. This translates into CASSLGLAGPSSTDTQYF.

This clone was found once. V is TRBV5-6 and J is TRBJ2-1, with 7 bases identical to TRBD2. The junction had 3 bases not matched to a gene; V was cut back by 2 bases and J by 7 bases. The CDR3 length is 13 residues. Per the germline V gene, CDR1 is SGHDT and CDR2 is YYEEEE. The chain's CDR3 is CASSFSAGNEQFF. CDR3 DNA: TGTGCCAGCAGCTTCTCAGCGGGGAATGAGCAGTTCTTC.

This chain connects TRBV18 to TRBJ2-5, with 7 nucleotides matching TRBD1. The CDR3 has 15 amino acids. V shed 1 base and J 2 bases; nucleotides not matched to a gene: 4. Germline V gene data show CDR1 as KGHSH and CDR2 as LQKENI. The CDR3 sequence is CASSPLSTGQETQYF. CDR3 bases: TGTGCCAGCTCACCACTATCGACAGGGCAAGAGACCCAGTACTTC. Variable domain in full (rest from reference TRBV18 and TRBJ2-5): NAGVMQNPRHLVRRRGQEARLRCSPMKGHSHVYWYRQLPEEGLKFMVYLQKENIIDESGMPKERFSAEFPKEGPSILRIQQVVRGDSAAYFCASSPLSTGQETQYFGPGTRLLVL.

The chain combines TRBV12-3 or TRBV12-4 with TRBJ2-1; 9 nucleotides align to TRBD1. The CDR3 has 13 residues. V lost 6 bases to trimming and J lost 7 bases; unmatched junction nucleotides: 4. The CDR3 sequence: CASRYGTGNEQFF. CDR3 in DNA: TGTGCCAGCAGGTATGGGACAGGGAATGAGCAGTTCTTC.

The chain is built from TRBV9 and TRBJ2-2; 8 bases line up with TRBD1. Trimming took 1 base from V and 7 from J; bases not matched to a gene: 3. Germline values: CDR1 SGDLS, CDR2 YYNGEE. There are 14 residues in the CDR3. CDR3 nucleotide sequence: TGTGCCAGCAGCGTACAGGGGGCGAGCGGGGAGCTGTTTTTT. This encodes CASSVQGASGELFF. The whole variable domain, remainder taken from reference TRBV9 and TRBJ2-2, is DSGVTQTPKHLITATGQRVTLRCSPRSGDLSVYWYQQSLDQGLQFLIQYYNGEERAKGNILERFSAQQFPDLHSELNLSSLELGDSALYFCASSVQGASGELFFGEGSRLTVL.

This clone turned up a few times. The chain joins TRBV2 to TRBJ2-7, with a weak D call TRBD2 (5 bases). Germline CDR1 reads SNHLY; CDR2 reads FYNNEI. The V and J ends lost 8 bases and 4 bases respectively, with 18 bases between them. This CDR3 has 14 residues. DNA of the CDR3: TGTGCCAGCTCTCTTCGAGGGCCCACTTACGAGCAGTACTTC. Amino acids: CASSLRGPTYEQYF.

The chain recombines TRBV9 with TRBJ2-3; 10 bases match TRBD1. The CDR3 covers 16 residues. J was trimmed by 4 bases and V by 0 bases; bases with no gene match: 5. The V gene's germline CDR1 is SGDLS and CDR2 YYNGEE. The CDR3 loop reads CASSVVADRGADTQYF. CDR3 sequence (DNA): TGTGCCAGCAGCGTAGTAGCGGACAGGGGGGCAGATACGCAGTATTTT. The variable domain in full, completed from reference TRBV9 and TRBJ2-3, reads DSGVTQTPKHLITATGQRVTLRCSPRSGDLSVYWYQQSLDQGLQFLIQYYNGEERAKGNILERFSAQQFPDLHSELNLSSLELGDSALYFCASSVVADRGADTQYFGPGTRLTVL.